The 20 T cell receptor beta chains presented below share a single source sample, sequenced in a study of spatial heterogeneity in lung cancer. Time point described: blood at routine non-recurrence follow-up after resection. TCRdb called the 5' RACE reads again in MiXCR, with one record for every CDR3 protein. The sample comprises 35,000 to 50,000 distinct CDR3 sequences, 22% of which are singletons, and under 8.5% rests with the top ten. Source: PBMCs, taken at follow-up. The receptors here all came from a female donor with early-stage non-small cell lung cancer.

Many counts were recorded for this clonotype. The rearrangement joins TRBV9 to TRBJ2-3; TRBD2 matches at 8 bases. The CDR3 length is 16 residues. The germline V gene encodes CDR1 SGDLS and CDR2 YYNGEE. Trimming cost V 0 bases and J 7 bases; bases outside gene matches: 10. The CDR3 sequence: CASSVGLTSAVNTQYF. The DNA for the CDR3 is TGTGCCAGCAGCGTAGGACTGACTAGCGCCGTAAATACGCAGTATTTT.

The chain carries TRBV6-6 and TRBJ2-7, with 8 bases identical to TRBD2. Germline V gene lookup returns CDR1 MNHNY and CDR2 SVGAGI (reference sequence). Unmatched junction bases numbered 12, after V lost 7 bases and J lost 7 bases. The CDR3 spans 14 residues. The CDR3 loop reads CASTPAVAGREQYF. The DNA of the CDR3 is TGTGCCAGCACCCCGGCGGTAGCGGGAAGGGAGCAGTACTTC.

This clonotype was found a few times. CDR3 DNA sequence: TGTGCCAGCAGCTTACTGACCTATGGCTACACCTTC. This encodes CASSLLTYGYTF. The chain recombines TRBV11-2 with TRBJ1-2; D gene uncertain. This CDR3 is built from 12 residues. V shed 2 bases and J shed 4 bases, with 5 bases lying between them. In germline, CDR1 is SGHAT, CDR2 FQNNGV.

Here the CDR3 reads CASSLRPATNEKLFF. CDR3 coding DNA: TGTGCCAGCAGCTTAAGGCCAGCAACTAATGAAAAACTGTTTTTT. The chain joins TRBV7-6 to TRBJ1-4, with D unresolved. The V end lost 2 bases, the J end lost 0 bases, and 7 bases lay between the germline ends. The CDR3 length is 15 residues. Per the germline V gene, CDR1 is SGHVS and CDR2 is FNYEAQ.

A word on this clonotype: This may come from a read error, since a much larger clone is one base off. This chain connects TRBV7-2 to TRBJ2-3; TRBD2 aligns across 11 bases. This CDR3 contains 14 residues. CDR1 is SGHTA, CDR2 FQGNSA, per germline. After removal of 3 bases from V and 5 bases from J, the junction contained 1 base not matched to a gene. The CDR3 nucleotides are TGTGCCAGCAGCTTCACTAGCGGGAGAGATACGCAGTATTTT. The encoded protein is CASSFTSGRDTQYF.

There are a few counts of this clonotype. The J gene is TRBJ2-1, the V gene TRBV11-3; perhaps TRBD1 as D (5 bases). Per germline, CDR1 SGHNT and CDR2 YENEEA. V lost 6 bases and J lost 4, with 10 bases in between. This CDR3 has 13 amino acids. CDR3 amino acids: CASSFQGYNEQFF. CDR3 DNA sequence: TGTGCCAGCAGTTTCCAGGGTTACAATGAGCAGTTCTTC.

This clonotype was observed at least ten times. The chain uses TRBV24-1 and TRBJ1-6; D is possibly TRBD1 (5 bases). V shed 2 bases and J shed 4 bases, with 17 bases lying between them. CDR1 KGHDR and CDR2 SFDVKD come from the germline V gene. The CDR3 runs to 18 residues. In nucleotides, the CDR3 is TGTGCCACCAGTGATTCCGGACATTATATCATTTATAATTCACCCCTCCACTTT. Its protein is CATSDSGHYIIYNSPLHF.

This clonotype has ten or more counts. V usage is TRBV7-9 and J usage is TRBJ1-2; D is uncertain. The CDR3 is 12 residues long. V gave up 2 bases and J gave up 4 bases, with 5 bases separating them. Germline assignment: CDR1 SEHNR and CDR2 FQNEAQ (reference sequence). CDR3 in DNA: TGTGCCAGCAGCTTATCGGGCTATGGCTACACCTTC. It yields the protein CASSLSGYGYTF.

The sample holds a few counts of this clonotype. The V and J genes are TRBV29-1 and TRBJ2-3; D unresolved. The CDR3 is made up of 13 amino acids. The V gene lost 8 bases and the J gene lost 2 bases, with 14 bases spanning the gap. Germline lookup yields CDR1 SQVTM and CDR2 ANQGSEA. This chain's CDR3 is CSSYGSFTDTQYF. CDR3 DNA: TGCAGCTCTTACGGGTCTTTCACAGATACGCAGTATTTT.

The CDR3 region is CASSLTYEAFF. The CDR3 region has the DNA TGTGCCAGCAGCTTAACATATGAAGCTTTCTTT. The rearrangement joins TRBV11-2 to TRBJ1-1; D call uncertain. The CDR3 runs to 11 residues. Germline V lookup: CDR1 SGHAT, CDR2 FQNNGV. Trimming cost V 2 bases and J 7 bases, with 5 bases left between them.

The chain links TRBV10-1 to TRBJ2-3; perhaps TRBD1 as D (5 bases). This CDR3 is 15 amino acids long. Trimming shortened V by 8 bases and J by 1 base, and 16 bases separated the two germline ends. CDR1 and CDR2 from the germline V gene are WNHNN and SYGVQD (reference sequence). Here the CDR3 DNA reads TGCGCCAGCCCCGAAGTTATACAGGGCACAGATACGCAGTATTTT. This gives the protein CASPEVIQGTDTQYF.

The sample holds a few counts of this clonotype. This chain joins TRBV20-1 and TRBJ2-1; D is unclear. Trimming pared 0 bases from V and 8 bases from J, leaving 8 bases between. Per germline, CDR1 DFQATT and CDR2 SNEGSKA (reference sequence). The CDR3 loop spans 12 amino acids. DNA of the CDR3: TGCAGTGCTAGAGACATATTCGATGAGCAGTTCTTC. This gives the protein CSARDIFDEQFF.

This rearrangement joins TRBV9 to TRBJ1-1; 7 bases are shared with TRBD1. The CDR3 is made up of 14 amino acids. Trimming removed 2 bases from V and 6 bases from J; junction bases left unmatched: 7. The germline V gene has CDR1 SGDLS and CDR2 YYNGEE. CDR3 coding DNA: TGTGCCAGCAGCGTCCAGACAGGGTTCCCTGAAGCTTTCTTT. This sequence encodes CASSVQTGFPEAFF.

There are many counts of this clonotype. The chain links TRBV5-1 to TRBJ2-6; D is ambiguous. The germline V gene has CDR1 SGHRS and CDR2 YFSETQ. This CDR3 comprises 15 residues. V was cut by 4 bases and J by 0 bases, with 8 bases left in between. In nucleotides, the CDR3 is TGCGCCAGCAGCGAGATGGGCTCTGGGGCCAACGTCCTGACTTTC. This sequence encodes CASSEMGSGANVLTF.

The V and J genes are TRBV4-1 and TRBJ1-1; a weak D match, TRBD1 (5 bases). CDR3 length: 15 residues. Germline CDR1 MGHRA, CDR2 YSYEKL. Trimming took off 4 bases at V and 1 base at J, with 13 bases between the two ends. In DNA form, the CDR3 reads TGCGCCAGCAGCCGGGACCCGGACGCGAACACTGAAGCTTTCTTT. It is translated as CASSRDPDANTEAFF.

This clonotype has ten or more counts. The chain is built from TRBV7-9 and TRBJ2-2, with D perhaps matching TRBD2 (5 bases). With 5 bases removed from V and 2 bases from J, the gap between germline ends came to 15 bases. Germline assignment: CDR1 SEHNR and CDR2 FQNEAQ (reference sequence). This CDR3 region has 16 residues. For the CDR3, the DNA is TGTGCCAGCAGCCCGGACTTCACTCAAAACACCGGGGAGCTGTTTTTT. Its protein is CASSPDFTQNTGELFF.

This clonotype was detected a few times. CDR3 sequence: CASSQGQGSYGYTF. For the CDR3, the DNA is TGTGCCAGCAGCCAAGGACAGGGATCCTATGGCTACACCTTC. The rearrangement links TRBV3-1 to TRBJ1-2; 7 positions agree with TRBD1. V shed 1 base, J shed 4 bases, and the junction held 3 bases outside the gene matches. Germline V gives CDR1 LGHDT, CDR2 YNNKEL (reference sequence). The CDR3 has 14 residues. Supplemented by reference TRBV3-1 and TRBJ1-2, the full variable domain reads DTAVSQTPKYLVTQMGNDKSIKCEQNLGHDTMYWYKQDSKKFLKIMFSYNNKELIINETVPNRFSPKSPDKAHLNLHINSLELGDSAVYFCASSQGQGSYGYTFGSGTRLTVV.

This clonotype turned up a few times. This chain uses TRBV9 with TRBJ2-1, with 7 bases fitting TRBD2. After removal of 2 bases from V and 7 bases from J, the junction contained 9 bases not matched to a gene. The germline V gene has CDR1 SGDLS and CDR2 YYNGEE. CDR3 length: 15 amino acids. DNA of the CDR3: TGTGCCAGCAGCGTGACCGGGACTACGACGAATGAGCAGTTCTTC. As protein: CASSVTGTTTNEQFF.

This clonotype has a handful of counts. This chain links TRBV5-5 with TRBJ1-2, with D uncertain. Germline CDR1 SGHKS, CDR2 YYEKEE (reference sequence). CDR3 size: 14 residues. With 2 bases removed from V and 8 bases from J, the gap between germline ends came to 16 bases. The CDR3: CASSFGGATRGYTF. CDR3 in DNA: TGTGCCAGCAGCTTTGGAGGAGCCACAAGGGGCTACACCTTC.

This chain joins TRBV6-2 or TRBV6-3 and TRBJ2-3; no firm D call. Germline V gene sequence: CDR1 MNHEY, CDR2 SVGEGT. The CDR3 extends over 12 amino acids. Trimming took off 4 bases at V and 6 bases at J, with 8 bases between the two ends. The CDR3 loop is CASSFSTDTQYF. The CDR3 DNA reads as TGTGCCAGCAGTTTTTCGACCGATACGCAGTATTTT.